This T cell receptor (beta chain) originates from a study of blood T cell repertoires in COVID-19. At the level of the study: The United States, Italy and Spain were the sources of the acute and convalescent COVID-19 samples. From T cells, B-cell-depleted T cells, or PBMCs came the material, which was cDNA or gDNA.

Original data processing: The assay estimated nucleated cells by amplifying reference gene primers. Sequencing used immunoSEQ multiplex PCR; TCRdb keeps in-frame clones, though not all of them. V and J calls and clone size are copied from that table; D and trimming were computed from the DNA. The sample records under 200,000 clones, 90% being singletons. V lost 3 bases, J lost 7 bases, and 4 bases lay in between. Germline V CDR1 and CDR2: DFQATT, SNEGSKA (reference sequence). The CDR3 is 11 residues long. Points on this clone: The same CDR3 also results from other DNA sequences found in this sample.

The V and J genes are TRBV20-1 and TRBJ1-6; D gene ambiguous. This sequence was found in a man aged 45 to 65 with acute or convalescent COVID-19. Material for sequencing was peripheral blood. The CDR3 sequence: CSASSNSPLHF. The CDR3 DNA reads TGCAGTGCTAGTTCGAATTCACCCCTCCACTTT.